Sequencing of this T cell receptor (beta chain) was carried out in a study of shared clonotypes between healthy human individuals. Assay execution proceeded at the deep level. TCRdb's table, derived via immunoSEQ multiplex PCR, lists solely in-frame clones and lacks some. Seen here are 2.5 million or so clones, 85% to 95% observed once, and the top ten hold roughly 0.15%. This CDR3 is 15 amino acids long. In germline, CDR1 is SGHTA, CDR2 FQGNSA. The junction had 5 bases not matched to a gene; V was cut back by 5 bases and J by 0 bases. The chain joins TRBV7-2 to TRBJ2-3, with TRBD1 matching over 7 bases. This clonotype was obtained from a man younger than 35 in good health. Sequenced input: naive CD4+ T cells sorted from blood. Noted subset: CD45RA+ positively selected. CDR3 sequence reads: CASSHDRASTDTQYF. Here the CDR3 DNA reads TGTGCCAGCAGCCATGACAGGGCTAGCACAGATACGCAGTATTTT.